This T cell receptor beta chain is from a study of T cell responses to AZD1222 COVID-19 vaccine (dated by TCRdb to about 2021). Concerning the study at large: TCR sequencing covered 230 or so trial participants: 200 to 220 given two doses of AZD1222 and about 26 given two doses of MenACWY control vaccine. Trial participants were enrolled into age subgroups of 18-55, 56-69 and 70-plus years, which contained about 160, 30 and 59 TCR-sequenced participants, respectively. Results and caveats for the whole study, not just this receptor: The vaccine-associated CD4 TCRs covered the entire spike protein, and the dominant responses fell in regions 160-218 and 743-854. Conclusions about previously exposed vaccinees are limited because only six or seven AZD1222 recipients were SARS-CoV-2 seropositive at baseline. Reportedly, almost half of the unique spike-specific TCRs recognized epitopes lying outside the regions that are mutated in the B.1.351 and B.1.1.7 variants. Participants were mostly white British, with more females than males. The authors suggested clonal diversity may have been underestimated. After two AZD1222 doses, both the breadth and the depth of spike-specific TCRs were significantly higher than at day 0 and than in MenACWY recipients. The 56-69-year group was small, and its depth increase did not reach significance, likely because of low power. Because no day 14 peak-response samples were available, repertoires were characterized only after the peak T cell response.

A remark on this clone: No cognate antigen has been identified for it. Qualities for individual bases were not recorded, and no much larger clone is one base off.

The CDR3 regions of human TCRbeta chains were analyzed by immunosequencing. Processing in the source paper ran as follows. Repertoire TCRs were checked for matches against a reference library of SARS-CoV-2-specific TCRs that had been generated using the MIRA antigen-specificity platform. Breadth was defined as the fraction of unique TCRs that were SARS-CoV-2-associated. Depth was defined as the fraction of total T cells that were SARS-CoV-2-associated. Using the MIRA data, each spike-specific TCR was assigned both to the spike region to which the TCR was reactive and to a CD4 or CD8 class. Log10-transformed breadth and depth values were compared by one-way ANOVA with Sidak's multiple comparisons tests. TCRdb carries this immuneACCESS record with in-frame sequences only. Its versions omit some clonotypes, under half of them owing to an unresolved V gene in the studies checked, with the rest unexplained. V and J calls plus clone size are reproduced from that table; the DNA served to infer D and trimming. This sample lists around 150,000 clones; approximately 85% were detected once. More than 7.5% of the sample belongs to the ten largest clones.

The meaning of the sample's time point label: about 28 days (+/-7) after the second vaccine dose. This specimen's treatment or condition label, per the study, means: meningococcal conjugate vaccine given as trial control. Samples from vaccinated people were obtained from the UK trials COV001 and COV002, which included a single-blind randomized controlled phase 2/3 trial of AZD1222 (ChAdOx1 nCoV-19) in healthy adults. Trial participant PBMC samples were collected at day 0 and day 28 after the second dose for TCRbeta chain sequencing. The cysteine opens and the phenylalanine closes a CDR3 of 13 amino acids. The read is trimmed to its CDR3 DNA, 39 bases read in frame from base 1. Taken from the germline V gene, the CDR1 and CDR2 loops are MRHNA and SNTAGT. V is clipped by 2 bases and J by 5 bases, and the sequence between their germline boundaries is 6 bases long.

The chain joins TRBV6-4 to TRBJ2-2, with no confidently assigned D gene. The sequence came from an adult who received the MenACWY meningococcal vaccine as a control. This specimen was peripheral blood, taken 28 days after the second dose of the MenACWY control vaccine. The CDR3 region: CASSDKGTGELFF. The nucleotides read TGTGCCAGCAGTGACAAGGGTACCGGGGAGCTGTTTTTT.